This TCR beta chain was identified in a study of shared clonotypes between healthy human individuals. This table comes from immunoSEQ multiplex PCR, and its TCRdb copy is limited to in-frame clones, with some not included. The table lists around 2,100,000 clones, over 85% of them singletons. V was clipped by 4 bases and J by 3 bases, with 14 bases between them. Germline assignment: CDR1 SGDLS and CDR2 YYNGEE. The length of the CDR3 is 15 residues. Naive CD8 cells were CD45RO-negative, positively selected for CCR7, excluding terminally differentiated effector memory CD45RA+ cells. This TCR derives from a man aged 18-30 years in good health. Source material: naive CD8+ T cells sorted from blood. The genes are TRBV9 and TRBJ2-1; the D gene is possibly TRBD2 (5 bases). As DNA, the CDR3 is TGTGCCAGCAGCCTTGAACTAGTGAGCTACAATGAGCAGTTCTTC. It encodes CASSLELVSYNEQFF. Looking up the rest from reference TRBV9 and TRBJ2-1 gives the full variable domain: DSGVTQTPKHLITATGQRVTLRCSPRSGDLSVYWYQQSLDQGLQFLIQYYNGEERAKGNILERFSAQQFPDLHSELNLSSLELGDSALYFCASSLELVSYNEQFFGPGTRLTVL.